A single sample is the source of the 3 T cell receptor beta chains below, sequenced in a study of T-cell reconstitution after alpha-beta-depleted transplantation in children. The TCRbeta library incorporated unique molecular identifiers. MiXCR, run by TCRdb on the PCR reads, gives a single entry per CDR3 protein. Among around 800,000 distinct CDR3 sequences listed, about 16% were seen once. This specimen was PBMCs, mostly from graft donor cells, taken 360 days after TCRalphabeta/CD19-depleted stem cell transplant. These receptors were collected from a male patient aged 10-17 years who had a stem cell transplant for acute lymphoblastic leukemia, so the T cells may come from the graft donor.

In this sample, this clonotype turned up a few times. The chain couples TRBV11-2 to TRBJ1-1; a possible D gene is TRBD1 (5 bases). The CDR3 extends over 14 amino acids. Per germline, CDR1 SGHAT and CDR2 FQNNGV. V lost 4 bases, J lost 0 bases, and 9 bases lay in between. The CDR3 loop is CASSSQGLNTEAFF. The CDR3, as DNA: TGTGCCAGCAGCTCCCAGGGTTTGAACACTGAAGCTTTCTTT.

This chain links TRBV6-5 with TRBJ2-1; D call uncertain. This CDR3 has 15 residues. CDR1 is MNHEY and CDR2 is SVGAGI in the germline V gene. The ends were cut back, 2 bases at V and 7 bases at J, with 15 bases in the middle. CDR3 protein: CASSYGGTSGNEQFF. As DNA, the CDR3 is TGTGCCAGCAGTTACGGCGGCACCTCTGGGAATGAGCAGTTCTTC.

This clonotype was seen a few times. The chain carries TRBV9 and TRBJ1-3; D remains ambiguous. Germline-derived CDR1 and CDR2 are SGDLS and YYNGEE. The CDR3 spans 15 residues. The V end lost 0 bases, the J end lost 4 bases, and 11 bases lay between the germline ends. For the CDR3, the DNA is TGTGCCAGCAGCGTAGTAAAGAAGCCCGGAAACACCATATATTTT. Translating it yields CASSVVKKPGNTIYF. The variable domain in full, completed from reference TRBV9 and TRBJ1-3, reads DSGVTQTPKHLITATGQRVTLRCSPRSGDLSVYWYQQSLDQGLQFLIQYYNGEERAKGNILERFSAQQFPDLHSELNLSSLELGDSALYFCASSVVKKPGNTIYFGEGSWLTVV.